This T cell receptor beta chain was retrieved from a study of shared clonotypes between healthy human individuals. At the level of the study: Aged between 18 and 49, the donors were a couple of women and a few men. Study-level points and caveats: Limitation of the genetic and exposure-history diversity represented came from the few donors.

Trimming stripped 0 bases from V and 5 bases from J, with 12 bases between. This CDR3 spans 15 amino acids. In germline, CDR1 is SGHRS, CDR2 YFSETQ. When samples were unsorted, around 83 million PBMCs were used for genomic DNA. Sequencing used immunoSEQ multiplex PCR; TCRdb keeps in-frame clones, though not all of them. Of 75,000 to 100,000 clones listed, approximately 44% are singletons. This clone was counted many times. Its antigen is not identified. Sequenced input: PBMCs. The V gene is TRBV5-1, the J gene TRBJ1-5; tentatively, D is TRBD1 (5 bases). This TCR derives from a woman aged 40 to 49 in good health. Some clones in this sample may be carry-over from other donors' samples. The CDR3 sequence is CASSLDVGPHQPQHF. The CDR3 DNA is TGCGCCAGCAGCTTGGATGTGGGGCCTCATCAGCCCCAGCATTTT.